This T cell receptor (beta chain) is drawn from a study of shared clonotypes between healthy human individuals. Broader study findings: Apart from blood, nothing was sampled; tissue repertoires likely differ.

As for this clone: The antigen is unknown.

This table comes from immunoSEQ multiplex PCR, and its TCRdb copy is limited to in-frame clones, with some not included. The table has 2 million to 2.5 million clones, just over 90% seen once. The germline CDR1 and CDR2 sequences are MDHEN and SYDVKM. Trimming removed 8 bases from V and 8 bases from J, with 21 bases in between. The CDR3 loop spans 15 amino acids. This rearrangement joins TRBV28 to TRBJ1-4, with a possible D match to TRBD1 (5 bases). Sequencing used naive CD4+ T cells from PBMCs. Noted subset: CD45RA+ positively selected. This receptor was identified in a man aged 18 to 29 in good health. Some clones in this sample may be carry-over from other donors' samples. The CDR3 sequence is CASHLTSGREEKLFF. For the CDR3, the DNA is TGTGCCAGCCATCTAACCTCTGGCAGGGAGGAAAAACTGTTTTTT.